This T cell receptor (beta chain) was sequenced for a study of T-cell memory formation after mild COVID-19. Whole-study findings and limits: Day 15 to 85 contracting clones showed balanced CD4/CD8; later expanders leaned CD4+. Contracting CD8+ clones were enriched in EMRA, CD4+ mainly in CM and EM.

This clonotype was detected many times. The antigen remains undetermined. The V and J ends lost 4 bases and 9 bases, in that order; junction bases with no gene match: 9. The CDR3 runs to 14 residues. CDR1 and CDR2 (germline): SGHRS, YFSETQ. From the 5' RACE reads, TCRdb called clonotypes with MiXCR, one entry per CDR3 protein. Of 250,000 to 350,000 distinct CDR3 sequences listed, around 15% were seen once; the top ten hold roughly 25%. Sequencing was done on a sample of PBMCs or a T cell subset sorted from them (not recorded which). The chain links TRBV5-1 to TRBJ2-1; 8 nucleotides agree with TRBD1. The clonotype comes from a man aged 18 to 30 who had mild COVID-19 (a few samples of this study predate the infection). Cell type and time point are not known. CDR3 nucleotide sequence: TGCGCCAGCAGCACTGCTCAGGGGGCGGGTGAGCAGTTCTTC. This sequence encodes CASSTAQGAGEQFF.